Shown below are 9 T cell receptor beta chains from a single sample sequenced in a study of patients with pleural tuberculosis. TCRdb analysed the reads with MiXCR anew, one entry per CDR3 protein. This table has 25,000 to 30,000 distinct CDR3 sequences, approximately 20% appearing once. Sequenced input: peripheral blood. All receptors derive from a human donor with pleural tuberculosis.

The CDR3 here is CATSRVNNYGYTF. The CDR3 region has the DNA TGTGCCACCAGCAGAGTAAACAACTATGGCTACACCTTC. This chain links TRBV15 with TRBJ1-2, with D uncertain. This CDR3 has 13 residues. Germline V gives CDR1 LNHNV, CDR2 YYDKDF (reference sequence). Between the trimmed V and J ends, which lost 1 base and 2 bases, there was a span of 5 bases.

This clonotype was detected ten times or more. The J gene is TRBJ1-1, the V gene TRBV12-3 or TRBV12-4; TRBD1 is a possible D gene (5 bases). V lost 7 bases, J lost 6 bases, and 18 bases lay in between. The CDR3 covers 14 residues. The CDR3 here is CASTRGGGGAEAFF. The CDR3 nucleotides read TGTGCCAGCACCCGCGGGGGGGGAGGCGCTGAAGCTTTCTTT.

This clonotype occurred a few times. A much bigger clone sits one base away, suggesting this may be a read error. CDR3 DNA: TGTGCCAGCAGTCCCTACCCCGGTGAGCAGTACTTC. This translates into CASSPYPGEQYF. The chain employs TRBV27 and TRBJ2-7, with D uncertain. CDR1 and CDR2 from the germline V gene are MNHEY and SMNVEV (reference sequence). The CDR3 is 12 residues long. The V end was cut by 5 bases, the J end by 7 bases, with 12 bases between.

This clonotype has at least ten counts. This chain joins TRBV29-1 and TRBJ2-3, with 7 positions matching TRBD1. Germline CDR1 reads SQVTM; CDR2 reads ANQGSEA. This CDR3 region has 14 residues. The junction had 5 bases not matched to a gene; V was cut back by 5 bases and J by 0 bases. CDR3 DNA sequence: TGCAGCGTTCGGACAGGTTCGAGCACAGATACGCAGTATTTT. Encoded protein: CSVRTGSSTDTQYF.

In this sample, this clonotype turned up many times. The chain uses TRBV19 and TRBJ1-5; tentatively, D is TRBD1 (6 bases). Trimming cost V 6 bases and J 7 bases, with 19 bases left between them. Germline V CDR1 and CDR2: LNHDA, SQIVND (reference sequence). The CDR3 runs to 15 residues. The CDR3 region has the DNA TGTGCCAGTAGAATCGGGGGCGGCCCAGCGCAGCCCCAGCATTTT. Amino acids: CASRIGGGPAQPQHF.

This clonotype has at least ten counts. The CDR3 protein is CASSEGGREQFF. In DNA form, the CDR3 reads TGTGCCAGCAGCGAAGGAGGACGGGAGCAGTTCTTC. The V gene is TRBV27, the J gene TRBJ2-1, with D perhaps TRBD2 (5 bases). CDR3 length: 12 amino acids. V was clipped by 6 bases and J by 10 bases, with 13 bases between them. Per the germline V gene, CDR1 is MNHEY and CDR2 is SMNVEV (reference sequence).

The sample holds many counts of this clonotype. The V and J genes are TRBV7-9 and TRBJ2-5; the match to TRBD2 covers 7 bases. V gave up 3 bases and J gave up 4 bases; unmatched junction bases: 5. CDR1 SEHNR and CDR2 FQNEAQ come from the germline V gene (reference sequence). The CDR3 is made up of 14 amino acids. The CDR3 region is CASSLPGGGETQYF. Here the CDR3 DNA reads TGTGCCAGCAGCTTGCCGGGGGGAGGAGAGACCCAGTACTTC. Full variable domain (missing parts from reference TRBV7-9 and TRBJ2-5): DTGVSQNPRHKITKRGQNVTFRCDPISEHNRLYWYRQTLGQGPEFLTYFQNEAQLEKSRLLSDRFSAERPKGSFSTLEIQRTEQGDSAMYLCASSLPGGGETQYFGPGTRLLVL.

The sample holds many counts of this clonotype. CDR3 nucleotide sequence: TGTGCCACCAGCAGACCTGGCGGCGAACGGGGAGCTTTCTTT. This encodes CATSRPGGERGAFF. The chain joins TRBV15 to TRBJ1-1, with D uncertain. V was shortened by 2 bases and J by 10 bases, with 17 bases between the two germline ends. Looked up from germline, CDR1 is LNHNV and CDR2 is YYDKDF (reference sequence). This CDR3 contains 14 residues.

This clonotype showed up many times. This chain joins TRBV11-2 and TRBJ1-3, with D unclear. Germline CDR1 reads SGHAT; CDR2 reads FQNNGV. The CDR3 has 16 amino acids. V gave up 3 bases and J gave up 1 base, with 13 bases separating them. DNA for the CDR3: TGTGCCAGCAGCTTTGGGAGGGTCCCTTCTGGAAACACCATATATTTT. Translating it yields CASSFGRVPSGNTIYF.